This T cell receptor beta chain was identified during a study of T cells in tuberculosis. For the study at large: IGRA-negative adolescents, IGRA-positive adolescents with latent tuberculosis and adults with active tuberculosis formed this South African cohort. The study's findings and limits: GMM-specific TCRs were nearer to active tuberculosis alpha repertoires, suggesting expansion.

Only in-frame clones appear in the TCRdb table, and some are missing; sequencing was by immunoSEQ multiplex PCR. The sample holds tens of thousands of clones; about 91% are singletons and the top ten take about 2.4%. Details on this clone: The antigen remains undetermined.

Noted time point: new active TB diagnosis, blood taken before or within 7 days of starting treatment. The receptor's source is an adult with tuberculosis. The sequences come from PBMCs, collected at tuberculosis diagnosis.

The CDR3 spells CASSLAPGNTGELFF. The CDR3 region has the DNA TGTGCCAGCAGCTTAGCCCCCGGGAACACCGGGGAGCTGTTTTTT. The gene calls are TRBV7-2 and TRBJ2-2, with unresolved D. The CDR3 is made up of 15 amino acids. The germline V gene encodes CDR1 SGHTA and CDR2 FQGNSA. V dropped 0 bases and J dropped 1 base, with 6 bases sitting between them.